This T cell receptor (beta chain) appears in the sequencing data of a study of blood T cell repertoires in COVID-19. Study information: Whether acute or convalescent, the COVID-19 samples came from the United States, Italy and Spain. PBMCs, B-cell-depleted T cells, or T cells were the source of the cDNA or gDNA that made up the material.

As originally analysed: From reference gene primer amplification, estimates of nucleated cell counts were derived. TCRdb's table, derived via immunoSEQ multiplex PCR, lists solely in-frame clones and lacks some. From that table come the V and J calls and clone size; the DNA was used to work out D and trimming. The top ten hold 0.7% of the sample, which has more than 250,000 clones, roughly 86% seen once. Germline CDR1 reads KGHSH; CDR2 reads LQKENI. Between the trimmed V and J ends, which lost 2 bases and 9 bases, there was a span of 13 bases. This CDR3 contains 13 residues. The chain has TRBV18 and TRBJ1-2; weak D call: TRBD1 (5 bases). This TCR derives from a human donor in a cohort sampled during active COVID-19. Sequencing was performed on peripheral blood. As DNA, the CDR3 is TGTGCCAGCTCACCAGGGGCGGGGAACCGCTACACCTTC. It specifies CASSPGAGNRYTF.